This TCR beta chain came from a study of cytomegalovirus exposure and HLA in healthy donors. Study-wide points: Presence/absence analyses assumed roughly uniform sequencing depth across donors, which may not hold.

PCR used 60 Vbeta primers and 13 Jbeta primers. Sequencing was performed with immunoSEQ multiplex PCR; in TCRdb, only in-frame clones are kept and a portion is missing. The repertoire holds about 160,000 clones, with around 74% as singletons. Turning to this clone: The target antigen is unknown.

This CDR3 is built from 15 residues. Germline CDR1 and CDR2: KGHSH and LQKENI. The J segment lost 1 base and the V segment lost 6 bases, leaving 9 bases of the junction unmatched. Sequences were obtained from PBMCs. The chain links TRBV18 to TRBJ2-7; 7 bases map to TRBD2. The receptor was derived from a female donor in good health and CMV-seronegative. In nucleotides, the CDR3 is TGTGCCAGCTCCCTCTTGATGCGGGGGTCCTACGAGCAGTACTTC. Translated: CASSLLMRGSYEQYF.